Sequencing of this TCR beta chain was carried out in a study of control samples from healthy donors and cancer patients. V was trimmed by 3 bases and J by 4 bases, leaving 12 bases between them. The CDR3 is 14 amino acids. Germline V gene data show CDR1 as LNHDA and CDR2 as SQIVND (reference sequence). Libraries were prepared by immunoSEQ multiplex PCR; TCRdb keeps only in-frame clonotypes and omits some of them. The repertoire holds around 100,000 clones, with roughly 94% as singletons. The sequencing input was blood. This receptor was taken from a woman between 18 and 29 years old in good health. The chain is built from TRBV19 and TRBJ1-1; weak D call: TRBD1 (5 bases). CDR3 DNA: TGTGCCAGTAGTATGGAGGGGTGGGGCACTGAAGCTTTCTTT. Its translation is CASSMEGWGTEAFF.